This T cell receptor (beta chain) was obtained from a study of monozygotic twins with inflammatory bowel disease. The CDR3 runs to 18 residues. Remarks on this clonotype: Its matching antigen is unknown.

Whole blood without T cell sorting served as the source of isolated total RNA. Study results and limitations: For IBD patients, clonotypes shared with others were fewer than for healthy twins, especially with disease activity.

Eight distinct reactions (per sample) were used to make the cDNA. Each UMI harboured a 6-nucleotide sample barcode and was appended via template switching. TCRdb re-called the 5' RACE reads and catalogs CDR3 proteins one per entry, DNA excluded. The table lists some 160,000 distinct CDR3 sequences, with around 7% in the top ten. The specimen was blood. The chain joins TRBV12-3 or TRBV12-4 to TRBJ2-2; TCRdb picks TRBD2, but there is no DNA to check that call. The receptor was derived from a human donor with ulcerative colitis or Crohn's disease, or a healthy co-twin of an affected twin (not recorded which). CDR3 sequence reads: CASSLGLAGGQNTGELFF.